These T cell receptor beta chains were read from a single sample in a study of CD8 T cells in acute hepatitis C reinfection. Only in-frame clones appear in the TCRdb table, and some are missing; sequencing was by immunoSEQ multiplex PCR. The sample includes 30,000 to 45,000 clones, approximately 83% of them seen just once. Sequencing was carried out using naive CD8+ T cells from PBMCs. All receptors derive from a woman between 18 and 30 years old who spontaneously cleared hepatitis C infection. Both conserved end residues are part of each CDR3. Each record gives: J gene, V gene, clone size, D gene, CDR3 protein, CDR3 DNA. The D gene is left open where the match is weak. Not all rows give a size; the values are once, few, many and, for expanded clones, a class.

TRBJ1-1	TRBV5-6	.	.	CASSTSGAENTEAFF	TGTGCCAGCAGCACGTCGGGGGCGGAGAACACTGAAGCTTTCTTT
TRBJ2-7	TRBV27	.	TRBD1	CASSLVGTGIGYEQYF	TGTGCCAGCAGTTTAGTCGGGACAGGGATAGGTTACGAGCAGTACTTC
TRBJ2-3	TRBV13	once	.	CASSSDHTDTQYF	TGTGCCAGCAGCTCGGACCACACAGATACGCAGTATTTT
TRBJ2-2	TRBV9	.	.	CASGSLGELFF	TGTGCCAGCGGGAGTCTCGGGGAGCTGTTTTTT
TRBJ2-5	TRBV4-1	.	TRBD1	CASSPTGTGEQETQYF	TGCGCCAGCAGCCCGACAGGGACAGGGGAGCAAGAGACCCAGTACTTC
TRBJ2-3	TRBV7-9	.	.	CGSQGPSRDTQYF	TGTGGCTCGCAGGGGCCATCCCGGGATACGCAGTATTTT
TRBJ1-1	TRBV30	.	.	CAWSFTHTEAFF	TGTGCCTGGAGTTTCACGCACACTGAAGCTTTCTTT
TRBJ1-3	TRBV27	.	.	CASGNGNTIYF	TGTGCCAGCGGGAATGGAAACACCATATATTTT
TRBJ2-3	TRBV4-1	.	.	CASSQVLGDTQYF	TGCGCCAGCAGCCAAGTCTTGGGAGATACGCAGTATTTT
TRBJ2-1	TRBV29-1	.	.	CSVDWGGDEQFF	TGCAGCGTTGATTGGGGGGGCGATGAGCAGTTCTTC
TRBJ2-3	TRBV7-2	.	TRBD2	CASSLAMVAGGADTQYF	TGTGCCAGCAGCCTGGCTATGGTAGCGGGAGGAGCAGATACGCAGTATTTT
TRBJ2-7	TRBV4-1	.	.	CASSHLGGEQYF	TGCGCCAGCAGCCATCTCGGGGGCGAGCAGTACTTC
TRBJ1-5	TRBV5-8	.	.	CASSLGGVGKQPQHF	TGTGCCAGCAGCTTGGGCGGGGTTGGAAAGCAGCCCCAGCATTTT
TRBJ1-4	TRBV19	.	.	CASSYNPQGLGEKLFF	TGTGCCAGTAGTTACAACCCCCAGGGGTTAGGTGAAAAACTGTTTTTT
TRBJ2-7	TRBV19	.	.	CASSIISGLVYEQYF	TGTGCCAGTAGTATAATTAGCGGCCTTGTCTACGAGCAGTACTTC
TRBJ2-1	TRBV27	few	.	CASSPFGGTEQFF	TGTGCCAGCAGTCCCTTCGGCGGTACAGAGCAGTTCTTC
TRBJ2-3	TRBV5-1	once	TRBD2	CASSSNKLAGDSTDTQYF	TGCGCCAGCAGCTCGAATAAACTAGCGGGGGATAGCACAGATACGCAGTATTTT
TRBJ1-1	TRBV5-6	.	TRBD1	CASSLNDRGPGEAFF	TGTGCCAGCAGCTTAAACGACAGGGGGCCGGGTGAAGCTTTCTTT
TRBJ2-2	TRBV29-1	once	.	CSVDARPNTGELFF	TGCAGCGTTGACGCGCGGCCGAACACCGGGGAGCTGTTTTTT
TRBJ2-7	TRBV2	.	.	CASSEGPGHSYEQYF	TGTGCCAGCAGTGAAGGACCCGGCCATTCCTACGAGCAGTACTTC
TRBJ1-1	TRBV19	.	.	CASSVDNSKNTEAFF	TGTGCCAGTAGTGTAGACAACTCCAAGAACACTGAAGCTTTCTTT
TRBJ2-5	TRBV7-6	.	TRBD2	CASSLVPPTPSGADKETQYF	TGTGCCAGCAGCTTAGTGCCCCCTACCCCGAGCGGGGCAGACAAAGAGACCCAGTACTTC
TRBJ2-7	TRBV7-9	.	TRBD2	CASSLGTSGTSVGEQYF	TGTGCCAGCAGCTTAGGGACTAGCGGGACCTCCGTGGGTGAGCAGTACTTC
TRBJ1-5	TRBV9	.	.	CASSSGAEDQPQHF	TGTGCCAGCAGCTCCGGGGCTGAAGATCAGCCCCAGCATTTT
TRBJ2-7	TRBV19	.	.	CASSLGGEQYF	TGTGCCAGTAGTCTTGGAGGGGAGCAGTACTTC
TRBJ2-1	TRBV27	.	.	CASSYLGDEQFF	TGTGCCAGCAGTTATCTGGGGGATGAGCAGTTCTTC
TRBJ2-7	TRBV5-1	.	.	CASSPLPRDKGFREQYF	TGCGCCAGCAGCCCCTTACCGCGGGACAAGGGTTTTCGGGAGCAGTACTTC
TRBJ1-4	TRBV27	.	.	CASSYSLRGEKLFF	TGTGCCAGCAGTTACAGTTTAAGGGGTGAAAAACTGTTTTTT
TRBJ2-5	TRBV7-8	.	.	CASSLAGGFQETQYF	TGTGCCAGCAGCTTGGCCGGCGGCTTCCAAGAGACCCAGTACTTC
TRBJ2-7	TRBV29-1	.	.	CSVELQPYEQYF	TGCAGCGTTGAACTGCAGCCCTACGAGCAGTACTTC
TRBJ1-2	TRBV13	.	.	CASTPGSAPYGYTF	TGTGCCAGCACCCCGGGGTCCGCCCCCTATGGCTACACCTTC
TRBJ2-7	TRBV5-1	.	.	CASSLWGTSPAEQYF	TGCGCCAGCAGCTTGTGGGGTACCTCTCCTGCCGAGCAGTACTTC
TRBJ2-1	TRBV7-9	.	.	CASSNGTRGNEQFF	TGTGCCAGCAGCAACGGGACTCGAGGGAATGAGCAGTTCTTC
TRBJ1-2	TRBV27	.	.	CASMTQKGNYGYTF	TGTGCCAGCATGACCCAAAAAGGAAACTATGGCTACACCTTC
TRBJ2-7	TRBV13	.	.	CASSSLQGEQYF	TGTGCCAGCAGCTCCCTCCAAGGCGAGCAGTACTTC
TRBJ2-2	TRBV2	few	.	CASSEGVFNTGELFF	TGTGCCAGCAGTGAAGGGGTCTTCAACACCGGGGAGCTGTTTTTT
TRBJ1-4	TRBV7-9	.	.	CASSLGREKLFF	TGTGCCAGCAGCTTAGGGCGAGAAAAACTGTTTTTT
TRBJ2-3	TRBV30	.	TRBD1	CAWSLTGGSDTQYF	TGTGCCTGGAGTTTAACAGGGGGTTCAGATACGCAGTATTTT
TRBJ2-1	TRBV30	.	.	CAWGGFGPNEQFF	TGTGCCTGGGGGGGATTCGGTCCGAATGAGCAGTTCTTC
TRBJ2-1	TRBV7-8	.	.	CASINDWGTYNEQFF	TGTGCCAGCATCAACGACTGGGGGACTTACAATGAGCAGTTCTTC
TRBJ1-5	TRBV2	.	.	CASSEGSSRYNQPQHF	TGTGCCAGCAGTGAAGGGTCTTCCAGGTACAATCAGCCCCAGCATTTT